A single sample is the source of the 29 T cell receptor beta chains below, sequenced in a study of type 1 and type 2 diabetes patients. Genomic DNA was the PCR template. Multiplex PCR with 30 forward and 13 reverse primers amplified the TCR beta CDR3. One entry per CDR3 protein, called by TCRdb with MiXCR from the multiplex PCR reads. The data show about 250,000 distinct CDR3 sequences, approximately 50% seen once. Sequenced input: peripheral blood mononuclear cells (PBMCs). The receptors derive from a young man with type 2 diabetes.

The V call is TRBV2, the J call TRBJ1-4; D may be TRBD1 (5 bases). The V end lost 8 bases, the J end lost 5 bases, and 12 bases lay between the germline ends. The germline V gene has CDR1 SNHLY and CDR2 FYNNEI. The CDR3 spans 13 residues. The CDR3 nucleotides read TGTGCCAGCGTGCGGGACTCCAATGAAAAACTGTTTTTT. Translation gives CASVRDSNEKLFF.

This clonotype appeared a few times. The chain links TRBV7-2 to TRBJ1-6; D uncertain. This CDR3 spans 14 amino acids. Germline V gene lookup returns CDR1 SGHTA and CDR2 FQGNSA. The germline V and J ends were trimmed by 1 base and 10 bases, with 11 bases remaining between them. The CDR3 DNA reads TGTGCCAGCAGCTTAGAAGGGCAGATCTCACCCCTCCACTTT. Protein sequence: CASSLEGQISPLHF.

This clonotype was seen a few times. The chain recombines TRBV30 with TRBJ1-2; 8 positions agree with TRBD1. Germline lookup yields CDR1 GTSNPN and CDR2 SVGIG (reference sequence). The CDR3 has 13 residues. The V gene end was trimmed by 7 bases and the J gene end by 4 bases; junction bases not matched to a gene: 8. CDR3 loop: CALARDRPYGYTF. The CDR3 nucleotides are TGTGCCTTGGCCCGGGACAGGCCCTATGGCTACACCTTC.

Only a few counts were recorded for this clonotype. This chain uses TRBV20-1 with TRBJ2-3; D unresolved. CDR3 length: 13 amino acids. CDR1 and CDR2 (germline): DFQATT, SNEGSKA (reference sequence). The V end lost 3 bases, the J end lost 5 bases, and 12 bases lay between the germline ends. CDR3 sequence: CSARAPSLDTQYF. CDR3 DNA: TGCAGTGCTAGGGCCCCTTCCCTAGATACGCAGTATTTT.

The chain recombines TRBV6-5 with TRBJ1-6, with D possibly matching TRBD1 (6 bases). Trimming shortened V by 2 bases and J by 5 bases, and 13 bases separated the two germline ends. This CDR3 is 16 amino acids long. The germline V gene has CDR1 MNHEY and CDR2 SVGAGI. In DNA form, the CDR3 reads TGTGCCAGCAGTTACGGGGGGCGCTTGGATAATTCACCCCTCCACTTT. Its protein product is CASSYGGRLDNSPLHF.

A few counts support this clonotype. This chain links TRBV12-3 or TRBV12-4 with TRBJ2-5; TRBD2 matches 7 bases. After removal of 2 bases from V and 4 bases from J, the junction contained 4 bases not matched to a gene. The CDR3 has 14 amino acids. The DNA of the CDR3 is TGTGCCAGCAGTTTATATGCTAGCGGAGAGACCCAGTACTTC. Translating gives CASSLYASGETQYF.

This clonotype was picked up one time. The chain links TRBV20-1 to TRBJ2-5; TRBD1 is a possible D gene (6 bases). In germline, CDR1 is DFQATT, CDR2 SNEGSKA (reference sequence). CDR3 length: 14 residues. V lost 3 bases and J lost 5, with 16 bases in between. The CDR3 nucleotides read TGCAGTGCTAGTAAGGAACAGGGTGGGGAGACCCAGTACTTC. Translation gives CSASKEQGGETQYF.

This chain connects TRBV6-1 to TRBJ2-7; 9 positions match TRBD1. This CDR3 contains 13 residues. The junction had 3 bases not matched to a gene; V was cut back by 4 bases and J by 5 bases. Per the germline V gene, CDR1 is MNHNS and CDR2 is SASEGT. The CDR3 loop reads CASSGRTGDEQYF. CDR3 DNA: TGTGCCAGCAGTGGGCGGACAGGGGACGAGCAGTACTTC.

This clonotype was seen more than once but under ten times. CDR3 residues: CASSLEGGWNSPLHF. For the CDR3, the DNA is TGTGCCAGCAGCTTAGAAGGGGGCTGGAATTCACCCCTCCACTTT. The chain combines TRBV7-2 with TRBJ1-6; TRBD1 agrees at 7 bases. The germline CDR1 and CDR2 sequences are SGHTA and FQGNSA. There are 15 residues in the CDR3. V lost 1 base, J lost 7 bases, and 4 bases stayed unmatched.

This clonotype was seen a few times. Here the CDR3 DNA reads TGTGCCAGCAGTACAAAGCGGGAGACTCCAGATACGCAGTATTTT. It yields the protein CASSTKRETPDTQYF. The J gene is TRBJ2-3, the V gene TRBV2, with 8 bases fitting TRBD2. Germline values: CDR1 SNHLY, CDR2 FYNNEI. This CDR3 is 15 amino acids long. The V and J ends lost 5 bases and 4 bases, in that order; junction bases with no gene match: 8.

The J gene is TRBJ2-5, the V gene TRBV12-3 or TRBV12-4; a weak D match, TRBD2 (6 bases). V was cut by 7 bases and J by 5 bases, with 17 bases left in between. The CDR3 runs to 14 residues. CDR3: CASTEGLDRETQYF. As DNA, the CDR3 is TGTGCCAGCACCGAGGGACTTGACCGTGAGACCCAGTACTTC.

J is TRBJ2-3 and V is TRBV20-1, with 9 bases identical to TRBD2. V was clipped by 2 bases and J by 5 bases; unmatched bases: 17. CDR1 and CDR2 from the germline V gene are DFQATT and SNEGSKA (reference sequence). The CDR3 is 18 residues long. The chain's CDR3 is CSARTVRTAGGTIDTQYF. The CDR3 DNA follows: TGCAGTGCTAGAACAGTCCGAACGGCGGGGGGGACCATAGATACGCAGTATTTT.

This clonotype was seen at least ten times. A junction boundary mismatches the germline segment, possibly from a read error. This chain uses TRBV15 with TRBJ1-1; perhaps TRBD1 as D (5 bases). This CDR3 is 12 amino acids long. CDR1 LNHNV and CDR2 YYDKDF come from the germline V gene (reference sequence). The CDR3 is CATSRAQDIPVF. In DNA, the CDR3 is TGTGCCACCAGCAGAGCCCAGGACATCCCTGTCTTT.

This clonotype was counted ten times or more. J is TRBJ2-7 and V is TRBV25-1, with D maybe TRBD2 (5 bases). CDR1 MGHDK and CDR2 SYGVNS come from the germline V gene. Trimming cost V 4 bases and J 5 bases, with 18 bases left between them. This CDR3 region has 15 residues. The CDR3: CASSGLTRDSDEQYF. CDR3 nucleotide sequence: TGTGCCAGCAGTGGCCTCACTAGGGATAGTGACGAGCAGTACTTC.

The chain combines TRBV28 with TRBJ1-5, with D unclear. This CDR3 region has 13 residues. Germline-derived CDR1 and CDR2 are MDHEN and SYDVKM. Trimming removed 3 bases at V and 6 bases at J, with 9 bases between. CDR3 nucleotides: TGTGCCAGCAGTTTGCGGGGTACTCAGCCCCAGCATTTT. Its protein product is CASSLRGTQPQHF.

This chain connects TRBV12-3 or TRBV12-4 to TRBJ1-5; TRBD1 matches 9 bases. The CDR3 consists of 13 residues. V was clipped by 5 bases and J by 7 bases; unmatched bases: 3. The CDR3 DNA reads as TGTGCCAGCAGTGGGACAGGGCAACAGCCCCAGCATTTT. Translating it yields CASSGTGQQPQHF.

In DNA form, the CDR3 reads TGTGCCAGCAGCTTAGGTTTAGCGGGAGGTTCCTACAATGAGCAGTTCTTC. It yields the protein CASSLGLAGGSYNEQFF. The J gene is TRBJ2-1, the V gene TRBV7-6; 10 bases agree with TRBD2. CDR1 is SGHVS, CDR2 FNYEAQ, per germline. V was pared by 1 base and J by 1 base, with 4 bases of the junction left unmatched. The CDR3 contains 17 residues.

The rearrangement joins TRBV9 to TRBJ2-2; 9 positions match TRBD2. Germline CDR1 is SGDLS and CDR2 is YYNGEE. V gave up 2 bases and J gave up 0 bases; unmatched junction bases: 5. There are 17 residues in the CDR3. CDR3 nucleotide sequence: TGTGCCAGCAGCGTTCCCTTAGCGGGAGCGAACACCGGGGAGCTGTTTTTT. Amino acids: CASSVPLAGANTGELFF.

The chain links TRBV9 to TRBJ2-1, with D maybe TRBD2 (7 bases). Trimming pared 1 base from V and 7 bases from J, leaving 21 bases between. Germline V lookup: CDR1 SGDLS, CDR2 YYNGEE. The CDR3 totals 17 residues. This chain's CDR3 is CASSVRGGYPTNNEQFF. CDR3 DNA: TGTGCCAGCAGCGTACGCGGGGGCTACCCAACGAATAATGAGCAGTTCTTC.

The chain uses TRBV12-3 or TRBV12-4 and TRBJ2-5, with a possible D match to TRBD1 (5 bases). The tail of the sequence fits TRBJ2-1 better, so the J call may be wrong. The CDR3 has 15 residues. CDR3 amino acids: CASSLDRIPSSEQFF. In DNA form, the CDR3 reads TGTGCCAGCAGTTTAGACAGGATCCCTTCCAGTGAGCAGTTCTTC.

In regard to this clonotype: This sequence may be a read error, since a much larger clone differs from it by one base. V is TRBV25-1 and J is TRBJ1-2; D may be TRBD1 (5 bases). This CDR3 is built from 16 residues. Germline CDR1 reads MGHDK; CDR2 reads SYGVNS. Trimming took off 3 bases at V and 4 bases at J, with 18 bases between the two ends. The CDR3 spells CASSDSDSATAYGYTF. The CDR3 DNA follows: TGTGCCAGCAGTGACTCAGACAGTGCCACGGCCTATGGCTACACCTTC.

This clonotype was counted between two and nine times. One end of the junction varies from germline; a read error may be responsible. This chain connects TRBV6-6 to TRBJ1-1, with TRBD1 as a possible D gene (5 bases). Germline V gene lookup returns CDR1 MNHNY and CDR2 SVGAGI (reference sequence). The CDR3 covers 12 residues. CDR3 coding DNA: TGTGTCAGCACAGGTGGGAACACTGAAGCTTTCTTT. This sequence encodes CVSTGGNTEAFF.

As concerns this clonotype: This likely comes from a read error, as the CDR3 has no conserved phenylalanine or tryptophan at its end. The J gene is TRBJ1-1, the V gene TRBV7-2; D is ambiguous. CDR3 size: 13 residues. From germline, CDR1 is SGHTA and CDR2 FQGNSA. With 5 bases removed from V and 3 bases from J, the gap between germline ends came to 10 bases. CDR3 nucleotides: TGTGCCAGCAGCCCCCGTGTGGACACTGAAGCTTTCTCT. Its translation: CASSPRVDTEAFS.

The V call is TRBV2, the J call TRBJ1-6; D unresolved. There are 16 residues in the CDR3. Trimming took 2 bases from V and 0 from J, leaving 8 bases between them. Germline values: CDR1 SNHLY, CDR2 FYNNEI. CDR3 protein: CASSESSGSYNSPLHF. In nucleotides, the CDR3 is TGTGCCAGCAGTGAATCCAGTGGCTCCTATAATTCACCCCTCCACTTT.

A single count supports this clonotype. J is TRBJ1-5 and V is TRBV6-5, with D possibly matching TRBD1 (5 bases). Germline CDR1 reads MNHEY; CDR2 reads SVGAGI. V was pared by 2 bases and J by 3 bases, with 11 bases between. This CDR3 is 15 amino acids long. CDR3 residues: CASSYAPGLNQPQHF. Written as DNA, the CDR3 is TGTGCCAGCAGTTACGCCCCAGGGCTCAATCAGCCCCAGCATTTT.

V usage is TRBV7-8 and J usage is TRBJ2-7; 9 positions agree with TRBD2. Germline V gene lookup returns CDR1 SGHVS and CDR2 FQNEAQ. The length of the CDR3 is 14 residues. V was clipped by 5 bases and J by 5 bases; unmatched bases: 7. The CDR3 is CASSPRLAGHEQYF. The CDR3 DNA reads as TGTGCCAGCAGCCCAAGGCTAGCGGGACACGAGCAGTACTTC.

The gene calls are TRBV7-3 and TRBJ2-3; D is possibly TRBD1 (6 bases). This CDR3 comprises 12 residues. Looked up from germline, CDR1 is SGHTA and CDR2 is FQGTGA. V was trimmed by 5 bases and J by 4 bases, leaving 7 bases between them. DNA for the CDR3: TGTGCCAGCAGCCAGGGGTCAGATACGCAGTATTTT. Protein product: CASSQGSDTQYF.

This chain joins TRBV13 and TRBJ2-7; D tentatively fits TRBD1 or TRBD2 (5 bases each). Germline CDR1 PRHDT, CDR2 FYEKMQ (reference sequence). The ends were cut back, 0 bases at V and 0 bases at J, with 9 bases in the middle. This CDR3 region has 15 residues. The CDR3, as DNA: TGTGCCAGCAGCTTAGGGGTGGGACCCTCCTACGAGCAGTACTTC. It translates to CASSLGVGPSYEQYF.

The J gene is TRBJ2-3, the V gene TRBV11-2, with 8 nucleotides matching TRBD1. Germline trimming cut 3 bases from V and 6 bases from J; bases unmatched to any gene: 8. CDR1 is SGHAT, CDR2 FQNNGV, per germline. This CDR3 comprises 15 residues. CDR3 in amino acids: CASSFRQGALDTQYF. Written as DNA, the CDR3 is TGTGCCAGCAGCTTCAGGCAGGGGGCCTTGGATACGCAGTATTTT.